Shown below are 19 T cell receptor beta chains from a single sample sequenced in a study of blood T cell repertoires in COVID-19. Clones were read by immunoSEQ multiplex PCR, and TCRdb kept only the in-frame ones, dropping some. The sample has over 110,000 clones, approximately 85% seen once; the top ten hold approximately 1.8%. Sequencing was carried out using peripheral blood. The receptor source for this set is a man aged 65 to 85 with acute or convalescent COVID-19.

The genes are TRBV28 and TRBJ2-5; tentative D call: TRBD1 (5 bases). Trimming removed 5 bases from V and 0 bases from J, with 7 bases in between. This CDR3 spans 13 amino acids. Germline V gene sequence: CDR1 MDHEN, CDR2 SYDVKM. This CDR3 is CASSMGHQETQYF. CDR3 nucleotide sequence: TGTGCCAGCAGTATGGGGCACCAAGAGACCCAGTACTTC.

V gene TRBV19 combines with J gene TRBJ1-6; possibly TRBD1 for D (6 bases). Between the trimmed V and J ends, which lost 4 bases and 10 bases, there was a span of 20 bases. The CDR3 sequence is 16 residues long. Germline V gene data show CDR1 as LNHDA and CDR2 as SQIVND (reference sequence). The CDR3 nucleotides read TGTGCCAGTAGTACCCTTACAGGGAGGGGTGGATCACCCCTCCACTTT. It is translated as CASSTLTGRGGSPLHF.

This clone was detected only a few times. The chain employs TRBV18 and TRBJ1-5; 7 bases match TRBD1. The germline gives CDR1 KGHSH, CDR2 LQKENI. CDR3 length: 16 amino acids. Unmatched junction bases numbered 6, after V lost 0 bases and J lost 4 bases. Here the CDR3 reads CASSPPSARGNQPQHF. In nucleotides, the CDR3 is TGTGCCAGCTCACCACCGTCGGCCAGGGGGAATCAGCCCCAGCATTTT.

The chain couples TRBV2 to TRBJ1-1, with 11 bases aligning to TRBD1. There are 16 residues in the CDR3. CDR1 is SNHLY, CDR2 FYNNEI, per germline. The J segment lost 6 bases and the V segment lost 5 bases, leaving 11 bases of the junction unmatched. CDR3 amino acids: CASSKSGQGGTSEAFF. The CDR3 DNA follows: TGTGCCAGCAGTAAATCGGGACAGGGGGGGACCTCTGAAGCTTTCTTT.

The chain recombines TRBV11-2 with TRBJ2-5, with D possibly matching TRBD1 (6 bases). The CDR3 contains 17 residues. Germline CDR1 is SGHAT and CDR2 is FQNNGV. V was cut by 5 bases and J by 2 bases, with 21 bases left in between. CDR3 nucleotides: TGTGCCAGCAGCACCGGGACAAGCGATCACCTGCAAGAGACCCAGTACTTC. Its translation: CASSTGTSDHLQETQYF. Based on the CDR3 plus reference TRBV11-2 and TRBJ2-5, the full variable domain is EAGVAQSPRYKIIEKRQSVAFWCNPISGHATLYWYQQILGQGPKLLIQFQNNGVVDDSQLPKDRFSAERLKGVDSTLKIQPAKLEDSAVYLCASSTGTSDHLQETQYFGPGTRLLVL.

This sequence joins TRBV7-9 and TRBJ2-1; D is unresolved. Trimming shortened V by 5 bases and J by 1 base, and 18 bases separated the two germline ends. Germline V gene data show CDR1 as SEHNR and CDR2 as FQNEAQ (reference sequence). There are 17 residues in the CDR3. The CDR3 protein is CASSLRTDLLSYNEQFF. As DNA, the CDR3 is TGTGCCAGCAGCCTAAGAACAGATCTACTTTCCTACAATGAGCAGTTCTTC.

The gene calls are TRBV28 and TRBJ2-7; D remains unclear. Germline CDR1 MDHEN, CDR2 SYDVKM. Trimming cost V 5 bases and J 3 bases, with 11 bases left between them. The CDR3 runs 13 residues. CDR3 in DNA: TGTGCCAGCAGTCAACCGGTCTACTACGAGCAGTACTTC. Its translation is CASSQPVYYEQYF. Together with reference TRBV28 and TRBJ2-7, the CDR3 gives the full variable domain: DVKVTQSSRYLVKRTGEKVFLECVQDMDHENMFWYRQDPGLGLRLIYFSYDVKMKEKGDIPEGYSVSREKKERFSLILESASTNQTSMYLCASSQPVYYEQYFGPGTRLTVT.

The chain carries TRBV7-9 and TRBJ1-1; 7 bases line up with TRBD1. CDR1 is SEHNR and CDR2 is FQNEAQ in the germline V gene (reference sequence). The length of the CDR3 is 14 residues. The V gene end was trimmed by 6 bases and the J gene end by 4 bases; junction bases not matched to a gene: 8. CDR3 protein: CASRREGGGTEAFF. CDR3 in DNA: TGTGCCAGCAGGCGTGAAGGGGGCGGCACTGAAGCTTTCTTT. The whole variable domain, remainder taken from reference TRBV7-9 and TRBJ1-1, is DTGVSQNPRHKITKRGQNVTFRCDPISEHNRLYWYRQTLGQGPEFLTYFQNEAQLEKSRLLSDRFSAERPKGSFSTLEIQRTEQGDSAMYLCASRREGGGTEAFFGQGTRLTVV.

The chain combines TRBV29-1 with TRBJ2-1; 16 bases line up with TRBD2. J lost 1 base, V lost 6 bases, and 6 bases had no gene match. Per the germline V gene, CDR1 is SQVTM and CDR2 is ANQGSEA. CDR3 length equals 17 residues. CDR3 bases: TGCAGCGTCGGGACTAGCGGGAGGGCCCGGTCCTACAATGAGCAGTTCTTC. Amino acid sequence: CSVGTSGRARSYNEQFF.

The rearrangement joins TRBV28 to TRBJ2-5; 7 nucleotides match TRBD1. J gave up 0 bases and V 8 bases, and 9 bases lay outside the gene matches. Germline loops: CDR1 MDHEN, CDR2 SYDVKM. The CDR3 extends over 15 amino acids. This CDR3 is CASLRGRMYQETQYF. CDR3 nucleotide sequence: TGTGCCAGCTTAAGGGGGCGCATGTACCAAGAGACCCAGTACTTC.

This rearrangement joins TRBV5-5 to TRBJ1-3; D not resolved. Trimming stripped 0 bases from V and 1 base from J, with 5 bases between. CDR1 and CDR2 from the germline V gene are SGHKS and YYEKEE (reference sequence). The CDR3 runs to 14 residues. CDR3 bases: TGTGCCAGCAGCTTGGGACTATCTGGAAACACCATATATTTT. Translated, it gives CASSLGLSGNTIYF.

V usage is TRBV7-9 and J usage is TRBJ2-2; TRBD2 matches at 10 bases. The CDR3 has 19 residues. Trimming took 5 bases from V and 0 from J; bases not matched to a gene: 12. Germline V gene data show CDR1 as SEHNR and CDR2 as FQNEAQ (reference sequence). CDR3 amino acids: CASSGVASGGPTNTGELFF. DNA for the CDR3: TGTGCCAGCAGCGGGGTGGCTAGCGGGGGACCCACGAACACCGGGGAGCTGTTTTTT.

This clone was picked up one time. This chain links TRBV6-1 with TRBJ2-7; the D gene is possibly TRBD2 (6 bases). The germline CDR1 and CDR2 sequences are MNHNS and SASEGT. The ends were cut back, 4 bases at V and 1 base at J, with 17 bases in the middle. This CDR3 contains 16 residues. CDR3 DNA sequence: TGTGCCAGCAGTGGGAGGGCTTCGGTAGCTTCCTACGAGCAGTACTTC. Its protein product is CASSGRASVASYEQYF.

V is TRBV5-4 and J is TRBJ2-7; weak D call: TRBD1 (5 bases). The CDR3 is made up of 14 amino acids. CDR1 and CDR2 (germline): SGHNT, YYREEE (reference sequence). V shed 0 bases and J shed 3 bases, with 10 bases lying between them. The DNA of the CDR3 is TGTGCCAGCAGCTTGGAAGGGGCTTTCTACGAGCAGTACTTC. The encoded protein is CASSLEGAFYEQYF.

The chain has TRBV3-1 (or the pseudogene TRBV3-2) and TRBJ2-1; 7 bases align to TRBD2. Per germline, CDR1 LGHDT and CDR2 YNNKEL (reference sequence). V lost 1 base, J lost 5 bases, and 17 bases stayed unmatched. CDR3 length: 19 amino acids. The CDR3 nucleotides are TGTGCCAGCAGCCAAGTCTATGCGGGAGAGAATTTGGGGGACAATGAGCAGTTCTTC. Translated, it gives CASSQVYAGENLGDNEQFF.

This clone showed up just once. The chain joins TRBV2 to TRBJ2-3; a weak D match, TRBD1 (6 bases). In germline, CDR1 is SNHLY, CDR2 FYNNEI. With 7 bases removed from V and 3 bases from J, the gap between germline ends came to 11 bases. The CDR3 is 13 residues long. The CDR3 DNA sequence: TGTGCCAGCACTCTTAGGGGGACAGATACGCAGTATTTT. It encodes CASTLRGTDTQYF.

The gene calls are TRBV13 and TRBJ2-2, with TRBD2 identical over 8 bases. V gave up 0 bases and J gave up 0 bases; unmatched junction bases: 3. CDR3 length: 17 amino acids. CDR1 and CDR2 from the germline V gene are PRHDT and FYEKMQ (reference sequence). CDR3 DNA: TGTGCCAGCAGCTTAGGGGGTAGCGGGACGAACACCGGGGAGCTGTTTTTT. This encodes CASSLGGSGTNTGELFF.

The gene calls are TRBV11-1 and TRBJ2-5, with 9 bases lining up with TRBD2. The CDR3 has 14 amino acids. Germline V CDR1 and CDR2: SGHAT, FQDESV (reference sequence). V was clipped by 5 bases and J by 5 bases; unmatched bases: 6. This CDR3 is CASSAGGGRETQYF. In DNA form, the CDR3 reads TGTGCCAGCAGCGCGGGAGGGGGCAGGGAGACCCAGTACTTC.

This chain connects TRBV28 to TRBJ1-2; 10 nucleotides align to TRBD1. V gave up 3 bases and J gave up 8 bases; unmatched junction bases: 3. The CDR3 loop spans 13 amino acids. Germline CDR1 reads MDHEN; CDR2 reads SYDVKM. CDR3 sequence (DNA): TGTGCCAGCAGTTTCAGACAGGGGGCCGGCTACACCTTC. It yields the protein CASSFRQGAGYTF.